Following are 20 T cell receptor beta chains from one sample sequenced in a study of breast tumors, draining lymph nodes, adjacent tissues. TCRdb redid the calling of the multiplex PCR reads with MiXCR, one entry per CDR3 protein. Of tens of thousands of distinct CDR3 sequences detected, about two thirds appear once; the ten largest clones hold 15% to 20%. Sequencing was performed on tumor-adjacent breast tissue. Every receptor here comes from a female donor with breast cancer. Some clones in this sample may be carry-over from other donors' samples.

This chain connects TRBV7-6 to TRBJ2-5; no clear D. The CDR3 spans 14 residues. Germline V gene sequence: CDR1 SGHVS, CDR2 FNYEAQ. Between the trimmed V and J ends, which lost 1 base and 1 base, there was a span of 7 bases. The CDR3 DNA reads TGTGCCAGCAGCTTAGGCGGCAGCCAAGAGACCCAGTACTTC. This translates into CASSLGGSQETQYF.

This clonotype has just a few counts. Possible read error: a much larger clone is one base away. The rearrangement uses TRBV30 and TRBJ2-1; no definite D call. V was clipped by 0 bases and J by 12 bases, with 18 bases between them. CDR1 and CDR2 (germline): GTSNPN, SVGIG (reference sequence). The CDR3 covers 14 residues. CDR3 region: CAWSVMAPSMGQFF. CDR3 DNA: TGTGCCTGGAGTGTAATGGCTCCGAGTATGGGGCAGTTCTTC. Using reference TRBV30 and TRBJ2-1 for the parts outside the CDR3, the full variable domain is SQTIHQWPATLVQPVGSPLSLECTVEGTSNPNLYWYRQAAGRGLQLLFYSVGIGQISSEVPQNLSASRPQDRQFILSSKKLLLSDSGFYLCAWSVMAPSMGQFFGPGTRLTVL.

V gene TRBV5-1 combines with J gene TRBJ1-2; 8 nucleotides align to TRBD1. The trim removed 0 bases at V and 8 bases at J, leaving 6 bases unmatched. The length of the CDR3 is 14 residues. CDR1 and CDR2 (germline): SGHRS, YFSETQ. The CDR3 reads CASSLGQGTEGYTF. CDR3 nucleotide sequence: TGCGCCAGCAGCTTGGGACAGGGGACAGAAGGCTACACCTTC.

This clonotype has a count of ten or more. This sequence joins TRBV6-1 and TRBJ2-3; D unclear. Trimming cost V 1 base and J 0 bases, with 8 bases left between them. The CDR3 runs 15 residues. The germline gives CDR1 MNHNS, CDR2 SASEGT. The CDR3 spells CASSEGVGSTDTQYF. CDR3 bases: TGTGCCAGCAGTGAAGGGGTGGGAAGCACAGATACGCAGTATTTT.

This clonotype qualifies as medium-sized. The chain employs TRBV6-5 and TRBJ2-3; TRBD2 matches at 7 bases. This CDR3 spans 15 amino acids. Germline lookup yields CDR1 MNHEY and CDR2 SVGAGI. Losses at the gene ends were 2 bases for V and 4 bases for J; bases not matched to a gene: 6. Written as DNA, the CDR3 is TGTGCCAGCAGTTACGGGGCGGGAGCGGCAGATACGCAGTATTTT. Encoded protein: CASSYGAGAADTQYF.

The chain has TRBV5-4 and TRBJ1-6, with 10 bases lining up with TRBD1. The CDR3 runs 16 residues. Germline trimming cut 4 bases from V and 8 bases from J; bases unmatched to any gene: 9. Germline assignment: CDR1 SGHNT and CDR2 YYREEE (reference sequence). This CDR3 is CASSRRTGGSYSPLHF. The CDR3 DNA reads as TGTGCCAGCAGCCGTCGGACAGGGGGTTCCTATTCACCCCTCCACTTT. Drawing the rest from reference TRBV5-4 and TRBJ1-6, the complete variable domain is ETGVTQSPTHLIKTRGQQVTLRCSSQSGHNTVSWYQQALGQGPQFIFQYYREEENGRGNFPPRFSGLQFPNYSSELNVNALELDDSALYLCASSRRTGGSYSPLHFGNGTRLTVT.

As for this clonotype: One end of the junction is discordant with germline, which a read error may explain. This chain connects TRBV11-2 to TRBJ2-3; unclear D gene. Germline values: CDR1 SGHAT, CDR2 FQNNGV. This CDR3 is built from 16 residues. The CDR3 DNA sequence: TGTGCCAGTAGCTTACTAAAGGCTGCGGGCACAGATACGCAGTATTTT. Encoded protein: CASSLLKAAGTDTQYF. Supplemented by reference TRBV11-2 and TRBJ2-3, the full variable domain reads EAGVAQSPRYKIIEKRQSVAFWCNPISGHATLYWYQQILGQGPKLLIQFQNNGVVDDSQLPKDRFSAERLKGVDSTLKIQPAKLEDSAVYLCASSLLKAAGTDTQYFGPGTRLTVL.

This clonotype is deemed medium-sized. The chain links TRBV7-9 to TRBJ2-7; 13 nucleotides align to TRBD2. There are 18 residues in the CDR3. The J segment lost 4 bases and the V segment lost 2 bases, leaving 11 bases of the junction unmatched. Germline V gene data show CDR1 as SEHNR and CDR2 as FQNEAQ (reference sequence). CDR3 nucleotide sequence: TGTGCCAGCAGCTTAATACGGGGGGGACTAGCGGGGCCGTACGAGCAGTACTTC. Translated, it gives CASSLIRGGLAGPYEQYF. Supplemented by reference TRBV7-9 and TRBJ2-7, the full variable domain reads DTGVSQNPRHKITKRGQNVTFRCDPISEHNRLYWYRQTLGQGPEFLTYFQNEAQLEKSRLLSDRFSAERPKGSFSTLEIQRTEQGDSAMYLCASSLIRGGLAGPYEQYFGPGTRLTVT.

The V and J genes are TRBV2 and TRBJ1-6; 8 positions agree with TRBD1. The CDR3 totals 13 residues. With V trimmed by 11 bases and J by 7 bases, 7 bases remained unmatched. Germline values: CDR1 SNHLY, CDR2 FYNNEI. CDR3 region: CAGVRQGNSPLHF. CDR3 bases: TGTGCCGGCGTCAGACAGGGGAATTCACCCCTCCACTTT.

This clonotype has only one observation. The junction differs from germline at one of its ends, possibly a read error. This chain's CDR3 is CASSHWQRKNSEPFF. Written as DNA, the CDR3 is TGTGCCAGCAGCCATTGGCAAAGGAAGAACTCTGAACCTTTCTTT. The rearrangement joins TRBV7-2 to TRBJ1-1; D gene unclear. This CDR3 is 15 amino acids long. CDR1 and CDR2 from the germline V gene are SGHTA and FQGNSA.

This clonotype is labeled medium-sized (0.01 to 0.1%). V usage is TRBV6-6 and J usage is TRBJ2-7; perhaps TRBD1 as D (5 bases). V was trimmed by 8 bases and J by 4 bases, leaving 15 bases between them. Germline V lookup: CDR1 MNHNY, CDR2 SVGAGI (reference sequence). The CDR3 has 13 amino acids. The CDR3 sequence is CASAQGSVYEQYF. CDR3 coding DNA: TGTGCCAGCGCTCAGGGTTCTGTTTACGAGCAGTACTTC.

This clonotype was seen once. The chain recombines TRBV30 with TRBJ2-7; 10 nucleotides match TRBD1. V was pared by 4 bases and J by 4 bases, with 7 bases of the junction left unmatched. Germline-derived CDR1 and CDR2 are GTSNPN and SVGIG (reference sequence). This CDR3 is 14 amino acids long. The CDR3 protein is CAWTRTGGVYEQYF. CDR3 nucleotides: TGTGCCTGGACAAGGACAGGGGGTGTGTACGAGCAGTACTTC.

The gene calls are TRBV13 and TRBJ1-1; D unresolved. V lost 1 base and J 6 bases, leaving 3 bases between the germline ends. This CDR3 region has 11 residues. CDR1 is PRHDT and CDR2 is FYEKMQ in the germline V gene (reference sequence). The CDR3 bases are TGTGCCAGCAGCTTAGTCGCTGAAGCTTTCTTT. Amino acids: CASSLVAEAFF. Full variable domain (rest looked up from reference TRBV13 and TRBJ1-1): AAGVIQSPRHLIKEKRETATLKCYPIPRHDTVYWYQQGPGQDPQFLISFYEKMQSDKGSIPDRFSAQQFSDYHSELNMSSLELGDSALYFCASSLVAEAFFGQGTRLTVV.

This chain's CDR3 is CASSFSGQGAHSPLHF. In DNA form, the CDR3 reads TGCGCCAGCAGCTTTTCCGGACAGGGAGCCCATTCACCCCTCCACTTT. The chain carries TRBV5-1 and TRBJ1-6; the match to TRBD1 covers 8 bases. Germline V CDR1 and CDR2: SGHRS, YFSETQ. The CDR3 contains 16 residues. The junction had 9 bases not matched to a gene; V was cut back by 2 bases and J by 8 bases.

The CDR3 sequence: CASSQPGLAGVETQYF. CDR3 bases: TGTGCCAGCAGCCAACCCGGACTAGCGGGGGTGGAGACCCAGTACTTC. This chain uses TRBV11-2 with TRBJ2-5, with TRBD2 matching over 13 bases. The trim removed 5 bases at V and 5 bases at J, leaving 8 bases unmatched. CDR3 length equals 16 residues. The germline V gene has CDR1 SGHAT and CDR2 FQNNGV.

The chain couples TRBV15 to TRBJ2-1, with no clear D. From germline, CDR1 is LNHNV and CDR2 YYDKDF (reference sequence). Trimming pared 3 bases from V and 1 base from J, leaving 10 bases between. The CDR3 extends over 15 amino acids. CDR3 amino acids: CATSSSNFSYNEQFF. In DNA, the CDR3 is TGTGCCACCAGCAGCAGTAACTTTTCCTACAATGAGCAGTTCTTC.

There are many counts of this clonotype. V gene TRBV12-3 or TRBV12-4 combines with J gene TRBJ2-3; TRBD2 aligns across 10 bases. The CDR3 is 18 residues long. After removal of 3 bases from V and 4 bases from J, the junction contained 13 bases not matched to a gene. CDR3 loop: CASSFDDRWTSGPDTQYF. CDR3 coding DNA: TGTGCCAGCAGTTTCGACGATCGCTGGACTAGCGGCCCAGATACGCAGTATTTT.

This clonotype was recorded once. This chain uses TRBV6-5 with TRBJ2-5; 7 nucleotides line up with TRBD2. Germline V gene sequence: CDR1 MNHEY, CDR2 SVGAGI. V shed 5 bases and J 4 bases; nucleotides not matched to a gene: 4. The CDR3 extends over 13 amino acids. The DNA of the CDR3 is TGTGCCAGCAGTCGGACTAGTAGAGAGACCCAGTACTTC. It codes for CASSRTSRETQYF.

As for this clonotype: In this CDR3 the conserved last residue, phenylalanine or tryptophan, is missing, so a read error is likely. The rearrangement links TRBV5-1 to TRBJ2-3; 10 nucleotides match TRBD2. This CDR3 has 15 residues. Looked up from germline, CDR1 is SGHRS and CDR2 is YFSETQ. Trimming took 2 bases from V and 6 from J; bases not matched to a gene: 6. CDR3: CASSFASGGSDTQYL. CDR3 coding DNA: TGCGCCAGCAGCTTCGCTAGCGGGGGATCGGATACGCAGTATCTT.

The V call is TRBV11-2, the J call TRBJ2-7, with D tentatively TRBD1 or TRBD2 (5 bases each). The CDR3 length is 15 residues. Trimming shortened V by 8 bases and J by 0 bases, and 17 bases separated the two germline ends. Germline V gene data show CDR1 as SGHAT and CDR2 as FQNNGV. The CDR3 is CASGEREGSSYEQYF. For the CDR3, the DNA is TGTGCCAGCGGGGAAAGAGAGGGGAGCTCCTACGAGCAGTACTTC.